One T cell receptor (beta chain) is described in this entry. The clone's antigen remains unknown. No much larger clone exists at a distance of one base, and base qualities are not known. Synthetic TCR analog templates were spiked into each PCR to estimate absolute template abundance from read counts. Using the immunoSEQ assay, TCRbeta CDR3 regions were amplified from genomic DNA with bias-controlled V and J gene primers. Sequencing of rearranged TCRbeta segments was done at approximately 20X coverage. In the original analysis: Clustering was used to correct sequencing errors, and CDR3s were annotated against IMGT to assign V, D and J genes. Downstream analyses used only productive TCRbeta rearrangements, leaving out any out-of-frame or stop-codon sequences. Clonality was calculated as one minus the Shannon entropy normalized by the log of the number of unique productive sequences. Clones differing between time points or between blood and tumor were identified using Fisher's exact test with Benjamini-Hochberg correction, with an adjusted p below 0.01 applied as the threshold. This is the immuneACCESS table as TCRdb keeps it, with only in-frame sequences that have V and J called. A part of the clones is gone; compared with another copy, unresolved V genes explain less than half, and the rest is unexplained. The DNA was the basis for D and trimming; V, J and clone size are from that table. In all, the sample holds roughly 20,000 clones, and around 88% of those were seen once. The ten largest clones add up to less than 4.5% of the sample.

These data come from a study of PD-L1 blockade in urothelial cancer (dated by TCRdb to about 2017). With respect to the entire study: Every patient began therapy at some point between 2014 and 2015 and was given atezolizumab 1,200 mg intravenously every 3 weeks. Blood samples yielded a median of roughly 140,000 T cells and some 80,000 unique TCRs, with median clonality roughly 0.084. The study was an exploratory multi-omic analysis of somatic, immune and clinical correlates of response to PD-L1 blockade with atezolizumab in urothelial cancer. An ECOG performance status of 0 or 1 was recorded for the patients, and 0 to 3 prior chemotherapy regimens had been received by the patients. Twenty-nine patients had pretreatment blood TCR-seq, roughly 25 had at least one posttreatment blood collection, and roughly 25 had tumor TCR-seq. Progression-free survival longer than 6 months counted as durable clinical benefit, and TCR features were additionally tested against both progression-free and overall survival. In the same patients who had TCR sequencing, pretreatment tumors also underwent whole exome sequencing and RNA sequencing. Durable clinical benefit was achieved by nine patients but not by the remaining 20. About 90% of the 29 patients were identified as males with urothelial cancer of bladder origin, and a prior smoking history was reported by 18 of 29 patients. Pretreatment tumor samples, along with matched peripheral blood collected serially before and after atezolizumab treatment, underwent TCR sequencing. Blood samples were analyzed at 3 weeks after treatment start (second dose) and at 6 weeks after treatment start. What the study reported, not specific to this receptor: Because the sample size was small (n of about 30) and many of the analyses were exploratory, the results are meant to be hypothesis-generating. Improved progression-free and overall survival was found to be associated with pretreatment peripheral blood TCR clonality below the median. At 3 weeks after the start of treatment, tumor-associated TCR clones in peripheral blood had expanded more in patients with durable benefit (n of about 20, p = 0.022).

Spanning cysteine to phenylalanine, the CDR3 consists of 17 amino acids. Solely the CDR3 DNA is kept, with 51 bases framed from the first base. CDR1 and CDR2 were assigned from the germline V gene as SGHVS and FNYEAQ. Deletion took 4 bases off V and 3 bases off J, with a span of 18 bases between the germline ends. The cohort comprised approximately 30 patients with locally advanced or metastatic urothelial carcinoma treated at Memorial Sloan Kettering on a trial protocol. Peripheral blood mononuclear cells were collected pretreatment and during treatment, with between 1 and 8 total time points obtained per patient. The Qiagen DNeasy Blood extraction kit was used to purify genomic DNA from total PBMCs and tumor samples. PBMCs were collected pretreatment and during treatment, and were isolated and stored as previously described.

The sequenced sample was PBMCs, obtained around atezolizumab (anti-PD-L1) treatment. The rearrangement combines TRBV7-6 with TRBJ2-2; a tentative D match to TRBD1 spans 6 bases. The sequence came from a man aged 50-60 years with urothelial cancer. The CDR3 has the sequence CASSWSWLGGDTGELFF. The sequenced DNA is TGTGCCAGCAGCTGGAGTTGGCTAGGGGGTGACACCGGGGAGCTGTTTTTT.